This entry lists 5 T cell receptor beta chains sequenced from one sample in a study of cytomegalovirus exposure and HLA in healthy donors. Primers for the PCR totalled 60 Vbeta and 13 Jbeta. TCRdb's table, derived via immunoSEQ multiplex PCR, lists solely in-frame clones and lacks some. The data contain some 160,000 clones, roughly 80% of them seen just once; the ten biggest clones take up 3% to 3.5%. Sequenced sample: PBMCs. The receptors here all came from a male donor in good health and CMV-seronegative.

The chain carries TRBV6-1 and TRBJ1-5; 8 bases line up with TRBD1. CDR1 and CDR2 (germline): MNHNS, SASEGT. This CDR3 comprises 14 residues. With V trimmed by 4 bases and J by 2 bases, 1 base remained unmatched. CDR3 bases: TGTGCCAGCAGTGTGACAGGGGGCAATCAGCCCCAGCATTTT. Its protein product is CASSVTGGNQPQHF.

This rearrangement joins TRBV4-3 to TRBJ2-1; TRBD2 agrees at 10 bases. V shed 1 base and J 7 bases; nucleotides not matched to a gene: 4. Germline V CDR1 and CDR2: LGHNA, YSLEER. This CDR3 contains 15 residues. The DNA for the CDR3 is TGCGCCAGCAGCCAAGTAGCGGGAGGTATGAATGAGCAGTTCTTC. Amino acid sequence: CASSQVAGGMNEQFF.

The V gene is TRBV15, the J gene TRBJ2-7, with a tentative D call TRBD1 (5 bases). The germline V gene encodes CDR1 LNHNV and CDR2 YYDKDF (reference sequence). V lost 3 bases, J lost 2 bases, and 14 bases lay in between. The CDR3 has 15 residues. DNA of the CDR3: TGTGCCACCAGCAGGGATAGGGCGACAGCCTACGAGCAGTACTTC. Protein: CATSRDRATAYEQYF.

V and J are TRBV7-2 and TRBJ1-1, with no clear D. CDR1 is SGHTA, CDR2 FQGNSA, per germline. Trimming stripped 5 bases from V and 3 bases from J, with 10 bases between. The CDR3 has 13 amino acids. The CDR3 sequence: CASSLTRDTEAFF. The CDR3 DNA follows: TGTGCCAGCAGCCTGACCCGGGACACTGAAGCTTTCTTT.

This clone was detected only a few times. CDR3 amino acids: CASRQGEWNEQFF. DNA of the CDR3: TGTGCCAGCCGCCAGGGGGAATGGAATGAGCAGTTCTTC. V is TRBV6-5 and J is TRBJ2-1; 7 nucleotides agree with TRBD1. The CDR3 has 13 residues. From germline, CDR1 is MNHEY and CDR2 SVGAGI. Trimming removed 8 bases from V and 7 bases from J; junction bases left unmatched: 8.